Listed here are 17 T cell receptor beta chains from one sample, sequenced in a study of beta chain features in type 1 diabetes. Study-wide results and caveats: All four CD4+ subsets from Type 1 diabetes patients carried moderately but significantly shorter TCRB CDR3s.

Their recognized antigens are unknown. Isolated RNA was reverse transcribed in full, so expressed TCRB transcripts were sequenced. The repertoire was sequenced with immunoSEQ multiplex PCR; TCRdb's copy has only in-frame clones and lacks some. The sample yields about 150,000 clones, around 10% seen once. Input material: central memory CD4+ T cells from blood. Receptors originate from a man aged 30 to 39 with type 1 diabetes.

The CDR3 reads CASSLTGGAEAFF. The CDR3 nucleotides read TGTGCCAGCAGCTTAACAGGAGGGGCTGAAGCTTTCTTT. This chain uses TRBV7-2 with TRBJ1-1; D is possibly TRBD1 (5 bases). V was trimmed by 2 bases and J by 6 bases, leaving 10 bases between them. Germline V gives CDR1 SGHTA, CDR2 FQGNSA. This CDR3 is 13 amino acids long.

This clone has a handful of counts. This chain connects TRBV28 to TRBJ2-7; 9 nucleotides line up with TRBD1. This CDR3 region has 15 residues. From germline, CDR1 is MDHEN and CDR2 SYDVKM. The V gene end was trimmed by 2 bases and the J gene end by 2 bases; junction bases not matched to a gene: 4. CDR3 protein: CASSLRRTGAYEQYF. CDR3 bases: TGTGCCAGCAGTTTACGGAGGACAGGGGCCTACGAGCAGTACTTC.

This clone turned up a few times. This chain links TRBV19 with TRBJ2-1, with 11 bases aligning to TRBD2. The CDR3 has 17 residues. Trimming cost V 8 bases and J 6 bases; bases outside gene matches: 15. The germline gives CDR1 LNHDA, CDR2 SQIVND (reference sequence). The CDR3 DNA reads TGTGCCAGTTCGCGGTCTAGCGGGAGGATCGGCCTCAATGAGCAGTTCTTC. This codes for CASSRSSGRIGLNEQFF.

This clone has only a few counts. The V gene is TRBV11-1, the J gene TRBJ2-6, with 7 nucleotides matching TRBD1. This CDR3 region has 17 residues. Germline V gene sequence: CDR1 SGHAT, CDR2 FQDESV (reference sequence). Trimming at V came to 1 base and at J to 0 bases, leaving 3 bases not matched to a gene. CDR3 sequence: CASSLEGAYSGANVLTF. CDR3 nucleotide sequence: TGTGCCAGCAGCTTAGAGGGGGCGTACTCTGGGGCCAACGTCCTGACTTTC.

On this clone itself: This sample also contains other DNA sequences that code for the same CDR3. The J gene is TRBJ2-5, the V gene TRBV18; possible D gene TRBD2, 6 bases. Looked up from germline, CDR1 is KGHSH and CDR2 is LQKENI. The V gene lost 3 bases and the J gene lost 5 bases, with 10 bases spanning the gap. This CDR3 spans 13 amino acids. The CDR3 loop reads CASSPAGRETQYF. Written as DNA, the CDR3 is TGTGCCAGCTCACCCGCGGGGAGGGAGACCCAGTACTTC. The full variable domain, completed using reference TRBV18 and TRBJ2-5, is NAGVMQNPRHLVRRRGQEARLRCSPMKGHSHVYWYRQLPEEGLKFMVYLQKENIIDESGMPKERFSAEFPKEGPSILRIQQVVRGDSAAYFCASSPAGRETQYFGPGTRLLVL.

This clone was seen a handful of times. The genes are TRBV2 and TRBJ2-5; a possible D gene is TRBD2 (5 bases). Germline CDR1 reads SNHLY; CDR2 reads FYNNEI. CDR3 length equals 14 residues. V shed 6 bases and J shed 2 bases, with 13 bases lying between them. This chain's CDR3 is CASSEGYQQETQYF. The DNA of the CDR3 is TGTGCCAGCAGCGAGGGATACCAACAAGAGACCCAGTACTTC.

In regard to this clone: Other nucleotide sequences from this sample produce the same CDR3. This chain links TRBV28 with TRBJ2-3; D perhaps matches TRBD2 (6 bases). Trimming removed 3 bases at V and 5 bases at J, with 9 bases between. The CDR3 runs 13 residues. From germline, CDR1 is MDHEN and CDR2 SYDVKM. CDR3 nucleotides: TGTGCCAGCAGTTTCGGGGGAAGAGATACGCAGTATTTT. This gives the protein CASSFGGRDTQYF. The whole variable domain, remainder taken from reference TRBV28 and TRBJ2-3, is DVKVTQSSRYLVKRTGEKVFLECVQDMDHENMFWYRQDPGLGLRLIYFSYDVKMKEKGDIPEGYSVSREKKERFSLILESASTNQTSMYLCASSFGGRDTQYFGPGTRLTVL.

This clone was counted only a few times. The J gene is TRBJ1-1, the V gene TRBV5-1; no clear D. The CDR3 is 16 amino acids. Germline loops: CDR1 SGHRS, CDR2 YFSETQ. Between the trimmed V and J ends, which lost 3 bases and 4 bases, there was a span of 19 bases. In DNA form, the CDR3 reads TGCGCCAGCAGCTCCGGAGGAGGGTACGGAGTCACTGAAGCTTTCTTT. Residues: CASSSGGGYGVTEAFF.

The sample holds a few counts of this clone. The chain joins TRBV5-1 to TRBJ1-2; D remains ambiguous. This CDR3 spans 12 amino acids. The V end was cut by 2 bases, the J end by 8 bases, with 10 bases between. Looked up from germline, CDR1 is SGHRS and CDR2 is YFSETQ. CDR3 nucleotides: TGCGCCAGCAGCTTCGAGGGCTTCGGCTACACCTTC. It translates to CASSFEGFGYTF.

The chain recombines TRBV27 with TRBJ2-7; 8 bases match TRBD2. Germline V gene lookup returns CDR1 MNHEY and CDR2 SMNVEV (reference sequence). This CDR3 comprises 16 residues. V was clipped by 3 bases and J by 7 bases; unmatched bases: 14. CDR3 nucleotides: TGTGCCAGCAGTTTTTTTCGGGAGGGAGGTCTGAGTGAGCAGTACTTC. Amino acid sequence: CASSFFREGGLSEQYF.

This clone was recorded a few times. The chain joins TRBV7-3 to TRBJ1-2, with 12 bases aligning to TRBD1. The CDR3 runs to 13 residues. Germline values: CDR1 SGHTA, CDR2 FQGTGA. V gave up 5 bases and J gave up 8 bases; unmatched junction bases: 3. This CDR3 reads CASSVGQGAGYTF. DNA for the CDR3: TGTGCCAGCAGCGTGGGACAGGGGGCCGGCTACACCTTC.

The CDR3 is CASSAGPTGSQETQYF. The CDR3 region has the DNA TGCGCCAGCAGCGCGGGACCTACTGGGTCTCAAGAGACCCAGTACTTC. V and J are TRBV5-1 and TRBJ2-5; a possible D gene is TRBD2 (6 bases). The germline V and J ends were trimmed by 4 bases and 2 bases, with 18 bases remaining between them. There are 16 residues in the CDR3. Per germline, CDR1 SGHRS and CDR2 YFSETQ.

This chain links TRBV28 with TRBJ2-7, with 10 bases fitting TRBD2. Trimming took 3 bases from V and 6 from J; bases not matched to a gene: 8. CDR1 is MDHEN and CDR2 is SYDVKM in the germline V gene. The CDR3 sequence is 15 residues long. The CDR3 reads CASSFVAGGIGEQYF. The CDR3 DNA reads TGTGCCAGCAGTTTTGTAGCGGGAGGAATCGGCGAGCAGTACTTC.

The chain couples TRBV27 to TRBJ2-7; 10 nucleotides agree with TRBD1. Germline CDR1 and CDR2: MNHEY and SMNVEV (reference sequence). The length of the CDR3 is 14 residues. Trimming cost V 6 bases and J 4 bases; bases outside gene matches: 6. The CDR3: CASSADRGLYEQYF. CDR3 nucleotides: TGTGCCAGCAGCGCCGACAGGGGGCTGTACGAGCAGTACTTC.

This clone turned up a few times. The V gene is TRBV5-1, the J gene TRBJ2-1; TRBD2 might be the D (5 bases). This CDR3 spans 15 amino acids. Between the trimmed V and J ends, which lost 4 bases and 10 bases, there was a span of 21 bases. CDR1 and CDR2 (germline): SGHRS, YFSETQ. The DNA of the CDR3 is TGCGCCAGCAGCATTAGCGTCACCCCCCTCGACGAGCAGTTCTTC. It yields the protein CASSISVTPLDEQFF. Supplemented by reference TRBV5-1 and TRBJ2-1, the full variable domain reads KAGVTQTPRYLIKTRGQQVTLSCSPISGHRSVSWYQQTPGQGLQFLFEYFSETQRNKGNFPGRFSGRQFSNSRSEMNVSTLELGDSALYLCASSISVTPLDEQFFGPGTRLTVL.

V gene TRBV5-4 combines with J gene TRBJ2-7, with a possible D match to TRBD2 (6 bases). The CDR3 loop spans 15 amino acids. V was cut by 7 bases and J by 3 bases, with 20 bases left in between. Germline loops: CDR1 SGHNT, CDR2 YYREEE (reference sequence). This chain's CDR3 is CASGPLAELDYEQYF. CDR3 sequence (DNA): TGTGCCAGCGGACCATTAGCGGAGCTCGACTACGAGCAGTACTTC.

This clone has a handful of counts. As DNA, the CDR3 is TGTGCCAGCAGCCTCCGGGACAGGGTTGTTTCGGGGAATGGCTACACCTTC. Translated, it gives CASSLRDRVVSGNGYTF. The chain uses TRBV7-9 and TRBJ1-2; 9 nucleotides line up with TRBD1. This CDR3 is 17 amino acids long. V lost 5 bases and J lost 6; bases outside the gene matches: 16. In germline, CDR1 is SEHNR, CDR2 FQNEAQ (reference sequence).